This T cell receptor beta chain was identified in a study of T cell changes during pregnancy in multiple sclerosis. Clones were sequenced by immunoSEQ multiplex PCR, and TCRdb holds only the in-frame ones, with some missing. Of roughly 46,000 clones detected, roughly 95% appear once; the ten largest clones hold roughly 4%. The CDR3 length is 13 residues. The germline V gene encodes CDR1 SGHRS and CDR2 YFSETQ. V lost 1 base, J lost 7 bases, and 8 bases lay in between. The rearrangement links TRBV5-1 to TRBJ1-4, with D maybe TRBD1 (6 bases). This sequence originates from a female donor with multiple sclerosis, enrolled in a pregnancy study. The material sequenced was CD8+ T cells from peripheral blood mononuclear cells, taken after pregnancy. The CDR3 loop is CASSLPDSEKLFF. The CDR3 nucleotides read TGCGCCAGCAGCTTGCCGGACAGTGAAAAACTGTTTTTT.